The 9 T cell receptor beta chains presented below share a single source sample, sequenced in a study of Graves' ophthalmopathy and Graves' hyperthyroidism. The authors amplified TCR beta CDR3 regions, and they did so from RNA transcripts for repertoire sequencing. Scientists carried out first-round RT-PCR using HTBI primers and then a second-round multiplex PCR. Via MiXCR, TCRdb re-called the multiplex PCR reads, giving one row per CDR3 protein. Among over a million distinct CDR3 sequences listed, around a third were seen once. The specimen sequenced was peripheral blood or thyroid tissue (not recorded which). The receptors derive from an adult man with Graves' hyperthyroidism.

This clonotype was seen more than once but under ten times. The V and J genes are TRBV9 and TRBJ1-6; D not resolved. This CDR3 region has 14 residues. The V gene's germline CDR1 is SGDLS and CDR2 YYNGEE. Trimming stripped 4 bases from V and 9 bases from J, with 14 bases between. The CDR3 here is CASSQHGRVSPLHF. In DNA, the CDR3 is TGTGCCAGCAGCCAACACGGGCGAGTTTCACCCCTCCACTTT. The full variable domain, in which reference TRBV9 and TRBJ1-6 provide the parts outside the CDR3, is DSGVTQTPKHLITATGQRVTLRCSPRSGDLSVYWYQQSLDQGLQFLIQYYNGEERAKGNILERFSAQQFPDLHSELNLSSLELGDSALYFCASSQHGRVSPLHFGNGTRLTVT.

This chain joins TRBV12-3 or TRBV12-4 and TRBJ1-6; D not certain. This CDR3 contains 14 residues. Trimming left V 5 bases short and J 7 bases short, with 12 bases between. CDR3 residues: CASSDRTGNSPLHF. The CDR3 DNA is TGTGCCAGCAGTGATCGGACGGGAAATTCACCCCTCCACTTT.

This clonotype has at least ten counts. This chain links TRBV15 with TRBJ1-2; D is uncertain. Trimming pared 8 bases from V and 0 bases from J, leaving 10 bases between. The germline V gene has CDR1 LNHNV and CDR2 YYDKDF (reference sequence). The CDR3 spans 13 residues. CDR3 nucleotide sequence: TGTGCCACCTCCCCGGACTCTAACTATGGCTACACCTTC. Translation: CATSPDSNYGYTF.

This chain connects TRBV3-1 to TRBJ2-5; 8 bases match TRBD1. V was clipped by 4 bases and J by 2 bases; unmatched bases: 6. This CDR3 is 15 amino acids long. Looked up from germline, CDR1 is LGHDT and CDR2 is YNNKEL (reference sequence). CDR3 coding DNA: TGTGCCAGCAGCCCGGGACAGGCGGGTCAAGAGACCCAGTACTTC. The encoded protein is CASSPGQAGQETQYF.

This clonotype was seen a single time. The rearrangement joins TRBV6-2 or TRBV6-3 to TRBJ1-6, with 9 nucleotides matching TRBD1. Germline CDR1 and CDR2: MNHEY and SVGEGT. This CDR3 is 17 amino acids long. With 0 bases clipped from V and 8 bases from J, the junction kept 8 bases outside the gene matches. Here the CDR3 reads CASSYSVGQGPDSPLHF. In DNA form, the CDR3 reads TGTGCCAGCAGTTACTCAGTCGGACAGGGGCCGGATTCACCCCTCCACTTT.

This clonotype has a handful of counts. J is TRBJ2-7 and V is TRBV28, with no clear D. The CDR3 spans 12 residues. V was cut by 5 bases and J by 3 bases, with 8 bases left in between. In germline, CDR1 is MDHEN, CDR2 SYDVKM. The CDR3 DNA sequence: TGTGCCAGCAGTCAGGAGATCTACGAGCAGTACTTC. Protein product: CASSQEIYEQYF.

This clonotype was seen a single time. The chain uses TRBV7-9 and TRBJ2-7; D perhaps matches TRBD1 (6 bases). This CDR3 has 13 amino acids. Germline V gives CDR1 SEHNR, CDR2 FQNEAQ (reference sequence). The V gene lost 6 bases and the J gene lost 2 bases, with 11 bases spanning the gap. CDR3 loop: CASRGASAYEQYF. CDR3 in DNA: TGTGCCAGCAGGGGGGCTAGTGCCTACGAGCAGTACTTC. The full variable domain, rest sourced from reference TRBV7-9 and TRBJ2-7, is DTGVSQNPRHKITKRGQNVTFRCDPISEHNRLYWYRQTLGQGPEFLTYFQNEAQLEKSRLLSDRFSAERPKGSFSTLEIQRTEQGDSAMYLCASRGASAYEQYFGPGTRLTVT.

This clonotype was observed at least ten times. The V call is TRBV5-1, the J call TRBJ2-2, with unresolved D. The CDR3 runs to 13 residues. Germline V CDR1 and CDR2: SGHRS, YFSETQ. Trimming shortened V by 0 bases and J by 3 bases, and 3 bases separated the two germline ends. CDR3 residues: CASSLADTGELFF. CDR3 sequence (DNA): TGCGCCAGCAGCTTGGCCGACACCGGGGAGCTGTTTTTT. The full variable domain, with the rest looked up from reference TRBV5-1 and TRBJ2-2, is KAGVTQTPRYLIKTRGQQVTLSCSPISGHRSVSWYQQTPGQGLQFLFEYFSETQRNKGNFPGRFSGRQFSNSRSEMNVSTLELGDSALYLCASSLADTGELFFGEGSRLTVL.

The rearrangement uses TRBV12-3 or TRBV12-4 and TRBJ1-5; D not certain. V lost 0 bases, J lost 11 bases, and 17 bases lay in between. The CDR3 is 15 amino acids. The CDR3 bases are TGTGCCAGCAGTTTAGCGGGAGGTTTACAAGAGACCCAGCATTTT. Protein: CASSLAGGLQETQHF.